These 17 T cell receptor beta chains were all obtained from the same sample, sequenced in a study of blood T cell repertoires in COVID-19 (dated by TCRdb to the early 2020s). The library was produced with the immunoSEQ multiplex PCR assay. What TCRdb holds here is the immuneACCESS table cut down to in-frame rearrangements. Part of the clones is not present; checked against another copy, under half of the missing clones reflect an unresolved V gene, and the others are unexplained. Recorded for this sample are about 110,000 clones; around 84% of them occurred a single time. The leading ten clones occupy 15% of the sample. Sequenced input: peripheral blood. These receptors all come from an elderly woman with acute or convalescent COVID-19.

The rearrangement links TRBV18 to TRBJ1-5; D is unresolved. The CDR3 is 13 amino acids. The germline CDR1 and CDR2 sequences are KGHSH and LQKENI. Deletions cut 6 bases from V and 6 bases from J, with 12 bases between. CDR3 residues: CASSPTGGQPQHF. In DNA, the CDR3 is TGTGCCAGCTCTCCAACCGGAGGTCAGCCCCAGCATTTT.

The CDR3 reads CASSVRDEQFF. The CDR3 DNA sequence: TGTGCCAGCAGCGTACGGGATGAGCAGTTCTTC. This chain uses TRBV5-4 with TRBJ2-1, with D unresolved. This CDR3 contains 11 residues. With 4 bases removed from V and 8 bases from J, the gap between germline ends came to 7 bases. Germline CDR1 and CDR2: SGHNT and YYREEE (reference sequence). Full variable domain (rest looked up from reference TRBV5-4 and TRBJ2-1): ETGVTQSPTHLIKTRGQQVTLRCSSQSGHNTVSWYQQALGQGPQFIFQYYREEENGRGNFPPRFSGLQFPNYSSELNVNALELDDSALYLCASSVRDEQFFGPGTRLTVL.

The chain couples TRBV20-1 to TRBJ2-1, with 11 bases that match TRBD2. Germline V lookup: CDR1 DFQATT, CDR2 SNEGSKA (reference sequence). The CDR3 runs 15 residues. V gave up 3 bases and J gave up 5 bases; unmatched junction bases: 6. CDR3 nucleotide sequence: TGCAGTGCTAGTGACGTAGCGGGAGGGCACAATGAGCAGTTCTTC. Translation gives CSASDVAGGHNEQFF.

This chain joins TRBV4-1 and TRBJ1-2; 9 bases fit TRBD1. The CDR3 spans 15 residues. Germline V gene lookup returns CDR1 MGHRA and CDR2 YSYEKL. Losses at the gene ends were 1 base for V and 4 bases for J; bases not matched to a gene: 4. The CDR3 loop is CASSQGTGVSYGYTF. CDR3 bases: TGCGCCAGCAGCCAAGGGACAGGGGTTAGCTATGGCTACACCTTC.

The chain couples TRBV9 to TRBJ2-7; 9 positions agree with TRBD2. The CDR3 is 15 amino acids. J was trimmed by 2 bases and V by 2 bases; bases with no gene match: 5. Germline CDR1 is SGDLS and CDR2 is YYNGEE. CDR3 protein: CASSVSGSNPYEQYF. DNA for the CDR3: TGTGCCAGCAGCGTTAGCGGGAGTAACCCCTACGAGCAGTACTTC.

This clone is a singleton in its sample. J is TRBJ2-1 and V is TRBV13; weak D call: TRBD1 (5 bases). The CDR3 runs 15 residues. Germline loops: CDR1 PRHDT, CDR2 FYEKMQ (reference sequence). The germline V and J ends were trimmed by 0 bases and 3 bases, with 9 bases remaining between them. In DNA form, the CDR3 reads TGTGCCAGCAGCTTAGGACAGGAGTTCTACAATGAGCAGTTCTTC. Translated: CASSLGQEFYNEQFF.

V and J are TRBV28 and TRBJ1-4, with D uncertain. CDR1 MDHEN and CDR2 SYDVKM come from the germline V gene. This CDR3 is built from 14 residues. V dropped 3 bases and J dropped 3 bases, with 8 bases sitting between them. In DNA form, the CDR3 reads TGTGCCAGCAGTTTGAGGCTGGCTAATGAAAAACTGTTTTTT. It codes for CASSLRLANEKLFF.

This clone was observed once. The chain has TRBV5-5 and TRBJ1-2, with D hard to call. There are 14 residues in the CDR3. CDR1 is SGHKS and CDR2 is YYEKEE in the germline V gene (reference sequence). Between the trimmed V and J ends, which lost 3 bases and 4 bases, there was a span of 13 bases. CDR3 in amino acids: CASSSGGRAYGYTF. CDR3 coding DNA: TGTGCCAGCAGCTCTGGCGGGCGAGCCTATGGCTACACCTTC.

As DNA, the CDR3 is TGTGCCAGCAGTGCCCGACTAGCGGGAAGTGAGCAGTTCTTC. Translating gives CASSARLAGSEQFF. This rearrangement joins TRBV27 to TRBJ2-1; TRBD2 matches 11 bases. Germline V lookup: CDR1 MNHEY, CDR2 SMNVEV (reference sequence). V lost 5 bases to trimming and J lost 9 bases; unmatched junction nucleotides: 6. This CDR3 has 14 residues.

This clone was seen only a few times. The J gene is TRBJ2-1, the V gene TRBV27, with TRBD1 matching 8 bases. The CDR3 is made up of 15 amino acids. J was trimmed by 1 base and V by 7 bases; bases with no gene match: 6. Per germline, CDR1 MNHEY and CDR2 SMNVEV (reference sequence). Here the CDR3 DNA reads TGTGCCAGCACCTGGGACAGGAATTCCTACAATGAGCAGTTCTTC. Translating gives CASTWDRNSYNEQFF.

The V and J genes are TRBV29-1 and TRBJ2-3; D is possibly TRBD2 (6 bases). There are 14 residues in the CDR3. Between the trimmed V and J ends, which lost 3 bases and 5 bases, there was a span of 15 bases. CDR1 and CDR2 (germline): SQVTM, ANQGSEA. CDR3 bases: TGCAGCGTTGAGGCCCCGGGACTGCAAGATACGCAGTATTTT. Residues: CSVEAPGLQDTQYF.

The J gene is TRBJ1-2, the V gene TRBV28; 7 nucleotides align to TRBD1. Germline assignment: CDR1 MDHEN and CDR2 SYDVKM. This CDR3 is built from 18 residues. Trimming took 5 bases from V and 1 from J; bases not matched to a gene: 16. CDR3 region: CASSILSGTVAYNYGYTF. CDR3 DNA: TGTGCCAGCAGTATACTTTCCGGGACAGTGGCTTATAACTATGGCTACACCTTC.

The chain has TRBV6-1 and TRBJ2-1, with a weak D call TRBD2 (5 bases). The CDR3 extends over 15 amino acids. The V and J ends lost 1 base and 7 bases respectively, with 14 bases between them. CDR1 and CDR2 (germline): MNHNS, SASEGT. For the CDR3, the DNA is TGTGCCAGCAGTGAAGGGTGGCGGGCGGCGAATGAGCAGTTCTTC. It is translated as CASSEGWRAANEQFF.

The sample holds one count of this clone. V and J are TRBV6-2 or TRBV6-3 and TRBJ1-1, with 10 bases identical to TRBD1. From germline, CDR1 is MNHEY and CDR2 SVGEGT. The CDR3 is made up of 16 amino acids. Trimming removed 6 bases from V and 5 bases from J; junction bases left unmatched: 12. The CDR3 DNA reads TGTGCCAGCAGCCACGCTGCGGGACAGGGGAGGACTGAAGCTTTCTTT. Its translation is CASSHAAGQGRTEAFF.

The genes are TRBV27 and TRBJ2-3, with 7 bases lining up with TRBD2. With V trimmed by 8 bases and J by 5 bases, 13 bases remained unmatched. There are 15 residues in the CDR3. Looked up from germline, CDR1 is MNHEY and CDR2 is SMNVEV (reference sequence). The CDR3 sequence: CASGSGAGVEDTQYF. CDR3 nucleotide sequence: TGTGCCAGCGGGTCTGGGGCGGGAGTGGAAGATACGCAGTATTTT.

The gene calls are TRBV5-1 and TRBJ2-3, with TRBD2 as a possible D gene (5 bases). V lost 2 bases and J lost 0, with 7 bases in between. In germline, CDR1 is SGHRS, CDR2 YFSETQ. The CDR3 contains 14 residues. The CDR3 loop reads CASSFWRSTDTQYF. The CDR3 DNA reads TGCGCCAGCAGCTTTTGGAGGAGCACAGATACGCAGTATTTT.

The gene calls are TRBV5-4 and TRBJ1-4; D perhaps matches TRBD1 (5 bases). The CDR3 covers 15 residues. From germline, CDR1 is SGHNT and CDR2 YYREEE (reference sequence). V lost 4 bases and J lost 0, with 10 bases in between. The CDR3 spells CASSLRQPTNEKLFF. CDR3 in DNA: TGTGCCAGCAGCCTAAGACAGCCAACTAATGAAAAACTGTTTTTT.